Listed below are T cell receptor beta chains from one sample, sequenced in a study of T-cell reconstitution after alpha-beta-depleted transplantation in children. TCRdb reprocessed the PCR reads via MiXCR and lists one record per CDR3 protein. The profile shows more than 120,000 distinct CDR3 sequences, 8% to 10% of them singletons. The sequencing here drew on PBMCs, mostly from graft donor cells, taken 180 days after TCRalphabeta/CD19-depleted stem cell transplant. Receptors were obtained from a female patient between 2 and 10 years old who had a stem cell transplant for congenital amegakaryocytic thrombocytopenia, so the T cells may come from the graft donor. The CDR3 runs from the conserved cysteine through the conserved F or W.

TRBV12-3/TRBV12-4,TRBJ1-6,CASSSGVHNSPLHF
TRBV20-1,TRBJ1-4,CSAIWTSNEKLFF
TRBV20-1,TRBJ2-1,CSARVPGGGNNEQFF
TRBV28,TRBJ1-3,CASSLKNTIYF
TRBV6-1,TRBJ2-1,CASSATIQAHNEQFF
TRBV7-2,TRBJ2-1,CASSLSSGSPNEQFF
TRBV19,TRBJ2-1,CASRSQQGINNEQFF
TRBV12-3/TRBV12-4,TRBJ2-5,CASSFLGDGETQYF
TRBV7-2,TRBJ2-3,CASSPRLAGSTDTQYF
TRBV5-1,TRBJ2-2,CASSLVASRRLGELFF
TRBV7-6,TRBJ2-7,CASSASGNYEQYF
TRBV20-1,TRBJ2-2,CSARGSNTGELFF
TRBV12-3/TRBV12-4,TRBJ2-1,CASRHYGGEQFF
TRBV24-1,TRBJ2-6,CATSKGANVLTF
TRBV23-1,TRBJ2-6,CASSQFPLMAANVLTF
TRBV28,TRBJ2-5,CASSLLWGRETQYF
TRBV21-1,TRBJ2-2,CASRVAGGNTGELFF
TRBV4-2,TRBJ2-7,CASSQEYLGQGPNEQYF
TRBV7-2,TRBJ1-5,CASSLQGSNQPQHF
TRBV10-3,TRBJ1-2,CAINDQQGLHGYTF
TRBV20-1,TRBJ1-1,CSAPGWATEAFF
TRBV20-1,TRBJ2-7,CSARLGLSYEQYF
TRBV10-3,TRBJ2-3,CAISGTGTDTQYF
TRBV5-1,TRBJ2-1,CASSSPDRGPYNEQFF
TRBV7-9,TRBJ2-7,CASSLGPQETYEQYF
TRBV12-3/TRBV12-4,TRBJ2-2,CAFSPTGGAGNTGELFF
TRBV7-9,TRBJ2-6,CASSLAAVVSGANVLTF
TRBV11-3,TRBJ2-2,CASSWGTSGSTGELFF
TRBV5-1,TRBJ1-4,CASSLDRVSTNEKLFF
TRBV20-1,TRBJ2-1,CSARPPGLAYNEQFF
TRBV18,TRBJ1-2,CASSPQDYGYTF
TRBV5-1,TRBJ1-2,CASSAGTPANYGYTF
TRBV20-1,TRBJ2-3,CSVQSRQLSDTQYF
TRBV7-6,TRBJ2-1,CASSLSSSGAYNEQFF
TRBV19,TRBJ2-3,CASGTTYQTPTQYF
TRBV11-2,TRBJ1-1,CASSLSGRVMNTEAFF
TRBV3-1,TRBJ1-2,CASSQGGGRYTF
TRBV5-5,TRBJ2-1,CASSQTQLQGNEQFF
TRBV7-9,TRBJ1-4,CASSLVILGTNEKLFF
TRBV18,TRBJ2-1,CASSPTGDGYNEQFF